This record concerns one TCR beta chain sequence. Its cognate antigen is unknown. Patients had newly diagnosed, untreated stage II-IVA oral cavity squamous cell carcinoma. The sample comes from a study of neoadjuvant anti-PD-1 for oral cavity cancer. General observations from the study: Higher pretreatment Treg/Th17 ratios tracked higher pretreatment blood clonality.

The CDR3 sequence is 14 residues long. CDR1 and CDR2 (germline): ENHRY, SYGVKD. V shed 2 bases and J shed 1 base, with 8 bases lying between them. Libraries were prepared by immunoSEQ multiplex PCR; TCRdb keeps only in-frame clonotypes and omits some of them. The table lists 80,000 to 95,000 clones, approximately 80% of them singletons, with around 3.1% in the top ten. The genes are TRBV10-3 and TRBJ1-1; the D gene is possibly TRBD1 (6 bases). The receptor comes from a person aged 40 to 85 with oral cavity squamous cell carcinoma. Here the sequenced sample was PBMCs, taken before nivolumab (anti-PD-1) treatment. In DNA form, the CDR3 reads TGTGCCATCAGTGAGGGACAGAAGAACACTGAAGCTTTCTTT. Its translation: CAISEGQKNTEAFF.